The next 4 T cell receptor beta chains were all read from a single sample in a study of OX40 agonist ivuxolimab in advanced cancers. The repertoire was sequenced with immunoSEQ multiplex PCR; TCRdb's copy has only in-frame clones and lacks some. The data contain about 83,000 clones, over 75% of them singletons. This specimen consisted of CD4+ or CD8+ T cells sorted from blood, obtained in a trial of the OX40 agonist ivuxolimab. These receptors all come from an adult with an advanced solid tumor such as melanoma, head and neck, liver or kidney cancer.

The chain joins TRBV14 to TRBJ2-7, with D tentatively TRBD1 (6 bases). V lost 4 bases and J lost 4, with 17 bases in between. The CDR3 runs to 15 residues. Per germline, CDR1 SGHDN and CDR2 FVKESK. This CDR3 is CASSPRDNSRYEQYF. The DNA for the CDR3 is TGTGCCAGCAGCCCCCGGGACAATTCTCGGTACGAGCAGTACTTC. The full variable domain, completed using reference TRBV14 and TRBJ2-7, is EAGVTQFPSHSVIEKGQTVTLRCDPISGHDNLYWYRRVMGKEIKFLLHFVKESKQDESGMPNNRFLAERTGGTYSTLKVQPAELEDSGVYFCASSPRDNSRYEQYFGPGTRLTVT.

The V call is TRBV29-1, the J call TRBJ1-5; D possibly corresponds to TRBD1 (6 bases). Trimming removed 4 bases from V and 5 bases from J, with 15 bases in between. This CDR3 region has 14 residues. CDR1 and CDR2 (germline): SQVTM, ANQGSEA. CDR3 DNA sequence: TGCAGCGTTGGGAAAGGGGGTTGGGATCAGCCCCAGCATTTT. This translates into CSVGKGGWDQPQHF.

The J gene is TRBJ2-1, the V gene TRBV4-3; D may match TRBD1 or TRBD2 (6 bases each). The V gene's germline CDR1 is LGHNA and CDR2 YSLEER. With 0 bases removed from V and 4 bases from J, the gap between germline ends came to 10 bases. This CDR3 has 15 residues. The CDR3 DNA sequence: TGCGCCAGCAGCCAAGAAAGGGGGGTTTACAATGAGCAGTTCTTC. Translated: CASSQERGVYNEQFF.

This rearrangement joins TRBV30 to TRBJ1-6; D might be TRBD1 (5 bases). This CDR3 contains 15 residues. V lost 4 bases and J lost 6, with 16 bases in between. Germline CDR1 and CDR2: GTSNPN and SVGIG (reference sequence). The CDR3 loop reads CAWMGGGPFNSPLHF. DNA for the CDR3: TGTGCCTGGATGGGGGGTGGCCCCTTTAATTCACCCCTCCACTTT.